This passage covers 7 T cell receptor beta chains from one sample sequenced in a study of blood T cells in healthy people across ages. Then a second PCR, running roughly 7 to 11 cycles, was carried out with a sample-barcoded 5' primer and a J-beta primer mix. TCRdb redid the calling of the 5' RACE reads with MiXCR, one entry per CDR3 protein. The sample shows fewer than 1 million distinct CDR3 sequences, 40% to 50% of them seen only once. Material: blood. The receptors were sampled from a man aged 60 to 75 in good health.

Of note for this clonotype: A much more abundant neighbour one base away suggests this may be a read error. The chain carries TRBV5-6 and TRBJ1-5, with 10 bases lining up with TRBD1. Germline V gene data show CDR1 as SGHDT and CDR2 as YYEEEE. With V trimmed by 0 bases and J by 9 bases, 6 bases remained unmatched. The CDR3 is 15 amino acids. CDR3 in DNA: TGTGCCAGCAGCTTGGGACAGGGGGCCGGAAGGCCCCAGCATTTT. It encodes CASSLGQGAGRPQHF.

The chain has TRBV25-1 and TRBJ2-5; 8 nucleotides align to TRBD2. This CDR3 has 15 amino acids. CDR1 and CDR2 (germline): MGHDK, SYGVNS. V was clipped by 3 bases and J by 11 bases; unmatched bases: 14. For the CDR3, the DNA is TGTGCCAGCAGTGAGCTCTTAGCGGGGTATGATGAGCAGTACTTC. It is translated as CASSELLAGYDEQYF.

Comments on this clonotype: An end of the junction does not agree with germline; a read error may underlie this. The gene calls are TRBV19 and TRBJ2-4; the D is unclear. Germline V CDR1 and CDR2: LNHDA, SQIVND (reference sequence). This CDR3 is built from 18 residues. The CDR3 region has the DNA TGTGCCAGTAGTAACCTTGACCTCGCCACCCAAGCCAAAAACATTCGGTACTTC. It specifies CASSNLDLATQAKNIRYF.

The sample holds a few counts of this clonotype. The genes are TRBV5-1 and TRBJ2-5, with 11 bases aligning to TRBD1. CDR1 and CDR2 from the germline V gene are SGHRS and YFSETQ. V was pared by 0 bases and J by 3 bases, with 1 base of the junction left unmatched. The CDR3 length is 15 residues. The CDR3 protein is CASSLAGQGEETQYF. The CDR3 DNA is TGCGCCAGCAGCTTGGCGGGACAGGGGGAAGAGACCCAGTACTTC.

V usage is TRBV7-9 and J usage is TRBJ2-1; TRBD2 might be the D (5 bases). CDR1 is SEHNR, CDR2 FQNEAQ, per germline (reference sequence). The length of the CDR3 is 15 residues. V dropped 7 bases and J dropped 6 bases, with 19 bases sitting between them. The CDR3 DNA follows: TGTGCCAGCACCACCGGGAAAGAAGGGTTCAATGAGCAGTTCTTC. Its translation is CASTTGKEGFNEQFF. Full variable domain (rest looked up from reference TRBV7-9 and TRBJ2-1): DTGVSQNPRHKITKRGQNVTFRCDPISEHNRLYWYRQTLGQGPEFLTYFQNEAQLEKSRLLSDRFSAERPKGSFSTLEIQRTEQGDSAMYLCASTTGKEGFNEQFFGPGTRLTVL.

The gene calls are TRBV30 and TRBJ2-7, with unresolved D. CDR1 is GTSNPN, CDR2 SVGIG, per germline (reference sequence). The germline V and J ends were trimmed by 0 bases and 5 bases, with 17 bases remaining between them. This CDR3 region has 15 residues. The CDR3 DNA sequence: TGTGCCTGGAGTGTACAACCGACTGGACGAAACGAGCAGTACTTC. It encodes CAWSVQPTGRNEQYF.

There are a few counts of this clonotype. The chain combines TRBV9 with TRBJ2-1, with a weak D call TRBD2 (5 bases). CDR1 is SGDLS, CDR2 YYNGEE, per germline. This CDR3 comprises 12 residues. Trimming removed 0 bases from V and 9 bases from J, with 7 bases in between. The CDR3 reads CASSVERGEQFF. The CDR3 nucleotides read TGTGCCAGCAGCGTAGAACGGGGTGAGCAGTTCTTC. The full variable domain, with the rest looked up from reference TRBV9 and TRBJ2-1, is DSGVTQTPKHLITATGQRVTLRCSPRSGDLSVYWYQQSLDQGLQFLIQYYNGEERAKGNILERFSAQQFPDLHSELNLSSLELGDSALYFCASSVERGEQFFGPGTRLTVL.